This T cell receptor beta chain was captured by sequencing in a study of blood T cell repertoires in COVID-19. Study as a whole: Donors in the United States, Italy and Spain gave samples during acute or convalescent COVID-19. The cDNA or gDNA used as material had been derived from T cells, B-cell-depleted T cells, or PBMCs.

Authors' analysis steps: Nucleated cell counts were estimated from reference gene primer amplification. TCRdb's table, derived via immunoSEQ multiplex PCR, lists solely in-frame clones and lacks some. V and J calls and clone size are given by that table; D and trimming were obtained from the DNA. The sample has around 270,000 clones, about 83% seen once; the top ten hold 1.5%. Specimen: peripheral blood. The origin of this receptor is a middle-aged woman who had recovered from COVID-19.

The CDR3 loop reads CASSVGQTTLYEQYF. The CDR3 DNA reads TGTGCCAGCAGCGTCGGACAGACTACTTTATACGAGCAGTACTTC. The chain uses TRBV9 and TRBJ2-7, with D maybe TRBD1 (6 bases). CDR1 and CDR2 (germline): SGDLS, YYNGEE. The V end was cut by 2 bases, the J end by 4 bases, with 16 bases between. This CDR3 has 15 residues.